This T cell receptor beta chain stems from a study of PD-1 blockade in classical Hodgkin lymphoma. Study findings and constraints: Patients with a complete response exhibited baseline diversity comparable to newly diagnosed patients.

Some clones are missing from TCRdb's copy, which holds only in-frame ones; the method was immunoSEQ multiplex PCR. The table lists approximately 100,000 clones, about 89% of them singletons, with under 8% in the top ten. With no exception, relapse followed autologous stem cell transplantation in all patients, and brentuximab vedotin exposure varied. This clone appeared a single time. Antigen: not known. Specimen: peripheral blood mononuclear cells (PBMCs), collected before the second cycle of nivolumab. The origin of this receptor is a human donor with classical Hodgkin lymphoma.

CDR3 DNA: TGTGCCAGCAGCCCAAAATCACTGCCGTTCTATGACACAGATACGCAGTATTTT. As protein: CASSPKSLPFYDTDTQYF. V gene TRBV11-2 combines with J gene TRBJ2-3, with D unresolved. Trimming took 5 bases from V and 2 from J, leaving 23 bases between them. This CDR3 is built from 18 residues. CDR1 and CDR2 from the germline V gene are SGHAT and FQNNGV.